The 30 T cell receptor beta chains presented below share a single source sample, sequenced in a study of Ad26.COV2.S vaccination and SARS-CoV-2 variants. This table comes from immunoSEQ multiplex PCR, and its TCRdb copy is limited to in-frame clones, with some not included. The table lists approximately 410,000 clones, over 80% of them singletons. Treatment indicated: some 20 received Ad26.COV2.S at low or high dose, single or two shots; about 5 received placebo; per-sample allocation not given. All samples were drawn on day 63, counting from the first vaccine or placebo injection. This specimen consisted of peripheral blood, obtained in a trial of Ad26.COV2.S vaccine versus placebo. These receptors were taken from a person aged 18 to 59 who received the Ad26.COV2.S COVID-19 vaccine or a placebo.

The chain couples TRBV6-2 or TRBV6-3 to TRBJ2-7; weak D call: TRBD1 (5 bases). CDR3 size: 15 residues. V shed 0 bases and J shed 7 bases, with 16 bases lying between them. The germline V gene has CDR1 MNHEY and CDR2 SVGEGT. CDR3 sequence (DNA): TGTGCCAGCAGTTACTCGAGGCAGGTGAAGGGGGAGCAGTACTTC. Protein: CASSYSRQVKGEQYF.

The V and J genes are TRBV28 and TRBJ1-4, with 8 bases matching TRBD1. Losses at the gene ends were 8 bases for V and 0 bases for J; bases not matched to a gene: 8. CDR3 size: 16 residues. The germline V gene encodes CDR1 MDHEN and CDR2 SYDVKM. CDR3 sequence (DNA): TGTGCCAGCCGGGACAGGAACATTGCAACTAATGAAAAACTGTTTTTT. This sequence encodes CASRDRNIATNEKLFF.

This chain links TRBV19 with TRBJ2-5, with D perhaps matching TRBD2 (6 bases). The CDR3 has 13 amino acids. V lost 4 bases and J lost 5, with 11 bases in between. Germline values: CDR1 LNHDA, CDR2 SQIVND (reference sequence). CDR3 bases: TGTGCCAGTAGTACTCGGGGGAGGGAGACCCAGTACTTC. This sequence encodes CASSTRGRETQYF.

In nucleotides, the CDR3 is TGTGCCAGCAGCTTAGGTGGGATTGGGCATCCTCTCCTCTACGAGCAGTACTTC. This gives the protein CASSLGGIGHPLLYEQYF. The chain is built from TRBV7-2 and TRBJ2-7; D unclear. CDR1 is SGHTA and CDR2 is FQGNSA in the germline V gene. There are 18 residues in the CDR3. Trimming removed 1 base at V and 3 bases at J, with 22 bases between.

Of note for this clone: Other DNA sequences in this sample translate to the same CDR3. The chain has TRBV19 and TRBJ2-1, with 7 nucleotides matching TRBD2. Per the germline V gene, CDR1 is LNHDA and CDR2 is SQIVND (reference sequence). V was clipped by 3 bases and J by 7 bases; unmatched bases: 9. The CDR3 length is 15 residues. The CDR3 is CASSISSGGWNEQFF. CDR3 nucleotide sequence: TGTGCCAGTAGTATTTCTTCGGGGGGTTGGAATGAGCAGTTCTTC.

This rearrangement joins TRBV28 to TRBJ1-6; D call uncertain. Trimming shortened V by 7 bases and J by 0 bases, and 4 bases separated the two germline ends. In germline, CDR1 is MDHEN, CDR2 SYDVKM. The CDR3 has 13 amino acids. CDR3: CASKISYNSPLHF. The CDR3 nucleotides are TGTGCCAGCAAGATCTCCTATAATTCACCCCTCCACTTT.

The chain is built from TRBV7-9 and TRBJ1-4; unclear D gene. CDR3 size: 15 residues. V dropped 5 bases and J dropped 6 bases, with 16 bases sitting between them. CDR1 is SEHNR, CDR2 FQNEAQ, per germline (reference sequence). The CDR3 reads CASSPKPGFDEKLFF. The CDR3 DNA reads as TGTGCCAGCAGCCCCAAGCCCGGGTTCGATGAAAAACTGTTTTTT.

The CDR3 loop is CASSASPYTDTQYF. Written as DNA, the CDR3 is TGTGCCAGCAGCGCCTCTCCCTACACAGATACGCAGTATTTT. This chain uses TRBV9 with TRBJ2-3; D remains ambiguous. The CDR3 is made up of 14 amino acids. Germline V gives CDR1 SGDLS, CDR2 YYNGEE. The ends were cut back, 3 bases at V and 2 bases at J, with 10 bases in the middle.

This clone has only one observation. The chain recombines TRBV29-1 with TRBJ2-7, with D hard to call. Trimming removed 4 bases from V and 2 bases from J, with 15 bases in between. CDR1 is SQVTM, CDR2 ANQGSEA, per germline. The CDR3 has 14 residues. The CDR3 sequence is CSVVRLPTTYEQYF. The CDR3 region has the DNA TGCAGCGTTGTTCGGCTACCAACTACCTACGAGCAGTACTTC.

The rearrangement joins TRBV4-3 to TRBJ2-1; D gene uncertain. The length of the CDR3 is 15 residues. Trimming shortened V by 2 bases and J by 2 bases, and 10 bases separated the two germline ends. CDR1 LGHNA and CDR2 YSLEER come from the germline V gene. CDR3 protein: CASSQRAVPYNEQFF. The CDR3 bases are TGCGCCAGCAGCCAACGGGCTGTCCCCTACAATGAGCAGTTCTTC.

CDR3 protein: CASSVSGIRDEQYF. The CDR3 DNA follows: TGTGCCAGCAGCGTTTCAGGAATTCGGGACGAGCAGTACTTC. The rearrangement joins TRBV9 to TRBJ2-7; D remains ambiguous. Trimming stripped 2 bases from V and 5 bases from J, with 14 bases between. Germline V gene data show CDR1 as SGDLS and CDR2 as YYNGEE. The CDR3 totals 14 residues.

The gene calls are TRBV30 and TRBJ1-6, with 10 bases fitting TRBD1. Germline trimming cut 3 bases from V and 3 bases from J; bases unmatched to any gene: 5. From germline, CDR1 is GTSNPN and CDR2 SVGIG (reference sequence). CDR3 size: 16 residues. The CDR3, as DNA: TGTGCCTGGAGAATGACAGGGGGCCTCTATAATTCACCCCTCCACTTT. This codes for CAWRMTGGLYNSPLHF.

CDR3: CAIQGDRYNSPLHF. CDR3 nucleotide sequence: TGTGCCATCCAGGGGGACAGGTATAATTCACCCCTCCACTTT. This chain links TRBV2 with TRBJ1-6, with 8 bases that match TRBD1. Germline loops: CDR1 SNHLY, CDR2 FYNNEI. This CDR3 is built from 14 residues. V lost 10 bases to trimming and J lost 4 bases; unmatched junction nucleotides: 6.

The genes are TRBV19 and TRBJ2-2, with 8 bases matching TRBD1. The trim removed 0 bases at V and 3 bases at J, leaving 12 bases unmatched. CDR1 LNHDA and CDR2 SQIVND come from the germline V gene (reference sequence). This CDR3 is 19 amino acids long. The CDR3 bases are TGTGCCAGTAGTATAGATCGGGGGACAGGTACAGCGGACACCGGGGAGCTGTTTTTT. This translates into CASSIDRGTGTADTGELFF.

This clone appeared a single time. The V gene is TRBV6-4, the J gene TRBJ2-3; D not certain. The CDR3 length is 15 residues. Germline V gene sequence: CDR1 MRHNA, CDR2 SNTAGT. V lost 0 bases to trimming and J lost 0 bases, with 7 bases between them. The CDR3 spells CASSDSAASTDTQYF. The CDR3 DNA sequence: TGTGCCAGCAGTGACTCAGCAGCTAGCACAGATACGCAGTATTTT.

The chain uses TRBV4-1 and TRBJ1-2; tentatively, D is TRBD1 (6 bases). V was cut by 2 bases and J by 4 bases, with 11 bases left in between. Germline V gene sequence: CDR1 MGHRA, CDR2 YSYEKL. This CDR3 has 14 amino acids. The CDR3 loop is CASSQNTGSYGYTF. CDR3 in DNA: TGCGCCAGCAGCCAAAACACAGGGAGCTATGGCTACACCTTC.

The chain links TRBV2 to TRBJ1-6; D ambiguous. V was pared by 7 bases and J by 10 bases, with 14 bases between. Germline CDR1 SNHLY, CDR2 FYNNEI. The CDR3 spans 13 residues. CDR3 protein: CASNGREDSPLHF. CDR3 nucleotides: TGTGCCAGCAATGGAAGGGAGGACTCACCCCTCCACTTT.

Written as DNA, the CDR3 is TGTGCCAGCAGTCCACAGGGCAATCAGCCCCAGCATTTT. It encodes CASSPQGNQPQHF. The gene calls are TRBV6-7 and TRBJ1-5, with D possibly TRBD1 on 5 matching bases. TRBV6-7 belongs to the ORF category, with a function that is uncertain. The CDR3 loop spans 13 amino acids. The V end lost 5 bases, the J end lost 2 bases, and 7 bases lay between the germline ends.

The chain employs TRBV6-5 and TRBJ2-7; D unresolved. This CDR3 spans 13 amino acids. Trimming took 0 bases from V and 4 from J, leaving 7 bases between them. The germline V gene has CDR1 MNHEY and CDR2 SVGAGI. CDR3 sequence reads: CASSYSMGYEQYF. CDR3 bases: TGTGCCAGCAGTTACTCGATGGGGTACGAGCAGTACTTC.

The rearrangement uses TRBV5-4 and TRBJ2-3; D not resolved. The CDR3 extends over 12 amino acids. Trimming pared 5 bases from V and 0 bases from J, leaving 4 bases between. From germline, CDR1 is SGHNT and CDR2 YYREEE (reference sequence). The DNA of the CDR3 is TGTGCCAGCAGTGACAGCACAGATACGCAGTATTTT. Its protein is CASSDSTDTQYF. The whole variable domain, remainder taken from reference TRBV5-4 and TRBJ2-3, is ETGVTQSPTHLIKTRGQQVTLRCSSQSGHNTVSWYQQALGQGPQFIFQYYREEENGRGNFPPRFSGLQFPNYSSELNVNALELDDSALYLCASSDSTDTQYFGPGTRLTVL.

The V call is TRBV30, the J call TRBJ1-4, with D unclear. Trimming removed 1 base at V and 5 bases at J, with 20 bases between. The germline gives CDR1 GTSNPN, CDR2 SVGIG (reference sequence). The CDR3 has 17 amino acids. The CDR3 loop reads CAWSDSGSLAQNEKLFF. The CDR3 nucleotides read TGTGCCTGGAGTGATTCCGGATCCTTAGCCCAAAATGAAAAACTGTTTTTT.

The chain recombines TRBV7-2 with TRBJ1-3, with a tentative D call TRBD1 (5 bases). The CDR3 loop spans 13 amino acids. Trimming removed 6 bases from V and 4 bases from J, with 10 bases in between. Germline lookup yields CDR1 SGHTA and CDR2 FQGNSA. The CDR3 loop is CASRGTVGNTIYF. The CDR3 DNA is TGTGCCAGCAGGGGGACGGTGGGAAACACCATATATTTT. The whole variable domain, filled in from reference TRBV7-2 and TRBJ1-3, reads GAGVSQSPSNKVTEKGKDVELRCDPISGHTALYWYRQSLGQGLEFLIYFQGNSAPDKSGLPSDRFSAERTGGSVSTLTIQRTQQEDSAVYLCASRGTVGNTIYFGEGSWLTVV.

The chain combines TRBV7-6 with TRBJ2-7; a possible D gene is TRBD2 (7 bases). Trimming pared 1 base from V and 4 bases from J, leaving 14 bases between. CDR3 length equals 15 residues. Germline-derived CDR1 and CDR2 are SGHVS and FNYEAQ. The CDR3 is CASSLEGGGGYEQYF. DNA for the CDR3: TGTGCCAGCAGCTTAGAAGGGGGGGGCGGGTACGAGCAGTACTTC.

The gene calls are TRBV20-1 and TRBJ1-6, with D possibly being TRBD1 (5 bases). CDR3 size: 13 residues. CDR1 and CDR2 (germline): DFQATT, SNEGSKA (reference sequence). The V and J ends lost 3 bases and 8 bases respectively, with 11 bases between them. The DNA of the CDR3 is TGCAGTGCTAGTCAGGGAACGGATTCACCCCTCCACTTT. Its translation: CSASQGTDSPLHF.

This sequence joins TRBV27 and TRBJ2-7; a possible D gene is TRBD2 (7 bases). The CDR3 consists of 14 residues. Germline V gene data show CDR1 as MNHEY and CDR2 as SMNVEV (reference sequence). Trimming shortened V by 4 bases and J by 6 bases, and 16 bases separated the two germline ends. CDR3 residues: CASSWDAGAGEQYF. The CDR3 nucleotides are TGTGCCAGCAGTTGGGATGCGGGGGCCGGCGAGCAGTACTTC.

The chain links TRBV27 to TRBJ2-2; D is undetermined. Trimming took off 8 bases at V and 5 bases at J, with 18 bases between the two ends. Looked up from germline, CDR1 is MNHEY and CDR2 is SMNVEV (reference sequence). CDR3 length: 15 residues. The CDR3 region is CASGSDFAGTGELFF. The CDR3 coding sequence is TGTGCCAGCGGCAGTGACTTTGCAGGTACCGGGGAGCTGTTTTTT.

A word on this clone: This same CDR3 is encoded by further DNA sequences in the sample. The chain combines TRBV27 with TRBJ1-5; 7 bases are shared with TRBD1. There are 14 residues in the CDR3. Germline lookup yields CDR1 MNHEY and CDR2 SMNVEV (reference sequence). The V gene end was trimmed by 5 bases and the J gene end by 2 bases; junction bases not matched to a gene: 3. The CDR3 is CASSHRGGNQPQHF. The CDR3 nucleotides are TGTGCCAGCAGTCACAGGGGAGGCAATCAGCCCCAGCATTTT.

This clone has a single count. The genes are TRBV28 and TRBJ2-2; tentative D call: TRBD1 (6 bases). The germline CDR1 and CDR2 sequences are MDHEN and SYDVKM. The germline V and J ends were trimmed by 3 bases and 4 bases, with 15 bases remaining between them. This CDR3 spans 16 amino acids. In nucleotides, the CDR3 is TGTGCCAGCAGTTTCCCAGGGGCCTTAGGCACCGGGGAGCTGTTTTTT. Protein product: CASSFPGALGTGELFF.

In the case of this clone: This CDR3 is also generated by other DNA sequences in the sample. DNA for the CDR3: TGTGCTAGTGGTTTGGTAAGAGGCTATGGCTACACCTTC. This gives the protein CASGLVRGYGYTF. The chain combines TRBV12-5 with TRBJ1-2; D is uncertain. V lost 0 bases, J lost 4 bases, and 6 bases lay in between. Germline V CDR1 and CDR2: LGHNT, FRNRAP. This CDR3 region has 13 residues.

The V call is TRBV4-1, the J call TRBJ2-1; 14 nucleotides line up with TRBD2. Germline V gene lookup returns CDR1 MGHRA and CDR2 YSYEKL. V shed 0 bases and J 2 bases; nucleotides not matched to a gene: 3. The CDR3 has 18 amino acids. CDR3 sequence: CASSQDWGLAGAYNEQFF. The CDR3 DNA is TGCGCCAGCAGCCAAGATTGGGGACTAGCGGGGGCCTACAATGAGCAGTTCTTC.